This T cell receptor beta chain is from a study of CD8 T cells in ankylosing spondylitis. Overall study results and limits: There were earlier reports of some motif variants in reactive arthritis synovial fluid and blood. Characteristic of ankylosing spondylitis blood, it appeared, was a TCR beta motif comprising eight highly homologous variants. According to the report, clones linked to the disease were significantly enriched in matched synovial fluid samples taken from ankylosing spondylitis patients.

This clonotype was seen many times. Its specificity is unknown. V was pared by 8 bases and J by 12 bases, with 16 bases between. The CDR3 loop spans 11 amino acids. Libraries for TCR beta were made by quantitative 5'-RACE with molecular barcodes. TCRdb reprocessed the 5' RACE reads with MiXCR, giving one entry per CDR3 protein. The sample holds about 130,000 distinct CDR3 sequences, 6% to 8.5% seen once. Sequenced material: blood, either unsorted or a sorted T cell fraction (not recorded which). The clonotype comes from a male donor with ankylosing spondylitis or in good health (not recorded which). The V gene is TRBV12-3 or TRBV12-4, the J gene TRBJ2-5; D is possibly TRBD1 (5 bases). CDR3 DNA sequence: TGTGCCAGCGCCAACACATCAGGGAAGTACTTC. Translation: CASANTSGKYF.